This TCR beta chain was sequenced during a study of cytomegalovirus exposure and HLA in healthy donors. The CDR3 consists of 16 residues. J gave up 1 base and V 1 base, and 5 bases lay outside the gene matches. Germline loops: CDR1 LNHNV, CDR2 YYDKDF (reference sequence). Primers included in the PCR were 60 Vbeta and 13 Jbeta primers. Some clones are missing from TCRdb's copy, which holds only in-frame ones; the method was immunoSEQ multiplex PCR. The repertoire holds about 200,000 clones, around four fifths seen once, with approximately 6.5% in the top ten. V is TRBV15 and J is TRBJ2-7; 9 positions match TRBD1. Sequenced sample: PBMCs. The sequence came from a woman in her 50s in good health and CMV-seropositive. The CDR3 region is CATSRGTGAISYEQYF. CDR3 DNA: TGTGCCACCAGCAGAGGGACAGGGGCGATATCCTACGAGCAGTACTTC.